The clone carrying this TCR beta chain was detected only a few times. This sample was included in a study of shared T cell receptors in the human thymus. CDR1 and CDR2 from the germline V gene are MNHNY and SVGAGI (reference sequence). The CDR3 consists of 11 residues. Between the trimmed V and J ends, which lost 6 bases and 6 bases, there was a span of 5 bases. The data were produced by immunoSEQ multiplex PCR, yet TCRdb's version contains in-frame clones alone and is incomplete. In the table there are hundreds of thousands of clones, approximately 83% of which are singletons. The sample also formed part of further work on human thymus T cells. That paper notes: V and J gene usage appeared biased in thymic and blood repertoires.

This rearrangement joins TRBV6-6 to TRBJ1-4; D gene unclear. The receptor's source is a girl in the first two years of life with a congenital heart defect. Sequenced sample: thymocytes. The CDR3 DNA is TGTGCCAGCAGGAGCGATGAAAAACTGTTTTTT. It is translated as CASRSDEKLFF.